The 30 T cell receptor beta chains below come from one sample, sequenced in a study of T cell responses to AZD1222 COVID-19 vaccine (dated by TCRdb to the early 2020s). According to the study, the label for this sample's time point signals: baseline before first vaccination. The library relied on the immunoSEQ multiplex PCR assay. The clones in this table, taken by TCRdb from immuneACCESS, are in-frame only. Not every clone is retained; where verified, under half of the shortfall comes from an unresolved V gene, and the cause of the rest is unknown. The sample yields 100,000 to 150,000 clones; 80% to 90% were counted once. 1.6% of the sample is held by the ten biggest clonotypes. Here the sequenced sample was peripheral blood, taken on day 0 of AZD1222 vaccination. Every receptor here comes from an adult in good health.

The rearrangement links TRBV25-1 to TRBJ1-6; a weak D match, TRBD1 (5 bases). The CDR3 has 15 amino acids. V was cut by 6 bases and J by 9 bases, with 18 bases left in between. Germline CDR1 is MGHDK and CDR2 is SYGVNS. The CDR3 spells CASSLLMGGASPLHF. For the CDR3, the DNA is TGTGCCAGCAGCCTTCTGATGGGCGGGGCTTCACCCCTCCACTTT.

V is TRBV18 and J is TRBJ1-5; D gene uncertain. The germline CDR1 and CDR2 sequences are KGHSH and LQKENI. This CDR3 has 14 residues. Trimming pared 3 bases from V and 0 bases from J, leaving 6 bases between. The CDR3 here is CASSPSHSNQPQHF. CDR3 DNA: TGTGCCAGCTCACCGTCCCATAGCAATCAGCCCCAGCATTTT.

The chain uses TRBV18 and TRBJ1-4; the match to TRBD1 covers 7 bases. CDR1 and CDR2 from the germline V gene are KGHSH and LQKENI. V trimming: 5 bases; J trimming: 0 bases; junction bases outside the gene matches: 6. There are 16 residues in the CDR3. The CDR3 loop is CASSAGQPATNEKLFF. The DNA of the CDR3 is TGTGCCAGCTCAGCGGGACAGCCTGCAACTAATGAAAAACTGTTTTTT.

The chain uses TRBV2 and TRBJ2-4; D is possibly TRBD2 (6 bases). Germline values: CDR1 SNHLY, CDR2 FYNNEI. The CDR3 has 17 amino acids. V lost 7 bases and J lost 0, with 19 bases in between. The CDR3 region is CASTEGLPEGAKNIQYF. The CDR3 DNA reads TGTGCCAGCACCGAGGGACTCCCTGAGGGAGCCAAAAACATTCAGTACTTC.

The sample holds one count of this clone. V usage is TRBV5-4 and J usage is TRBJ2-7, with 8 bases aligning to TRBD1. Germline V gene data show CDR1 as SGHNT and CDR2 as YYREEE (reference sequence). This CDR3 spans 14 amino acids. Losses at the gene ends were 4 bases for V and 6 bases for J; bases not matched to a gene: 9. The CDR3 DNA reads TGTGCCAGCAGCCGGGACAGGACGATTGGCGAGCAGTACTTC. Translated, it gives CASSRDRTIGEQYF.

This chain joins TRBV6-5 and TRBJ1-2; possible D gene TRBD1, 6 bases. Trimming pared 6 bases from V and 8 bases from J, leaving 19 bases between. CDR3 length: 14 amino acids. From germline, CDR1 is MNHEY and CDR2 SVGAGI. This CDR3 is CASRPTGQSEGYTF. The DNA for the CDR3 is TGTGCCAGCAGACCCACTGGACAGAGCGAGGGCTACACCTTC.

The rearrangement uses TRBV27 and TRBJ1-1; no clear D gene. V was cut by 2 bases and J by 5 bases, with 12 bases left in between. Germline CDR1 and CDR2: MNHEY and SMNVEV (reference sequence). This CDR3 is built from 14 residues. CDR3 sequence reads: CASSLVGMGTEAFF. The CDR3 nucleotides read TGTGCCAGCAGTTTAGTAGGGATGGGAACTGAAGCTTTCTTT.

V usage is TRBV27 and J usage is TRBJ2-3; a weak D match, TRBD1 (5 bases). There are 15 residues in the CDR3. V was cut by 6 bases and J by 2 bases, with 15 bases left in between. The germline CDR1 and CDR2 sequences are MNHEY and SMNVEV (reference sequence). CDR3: CASRIQQVYTDTQYF. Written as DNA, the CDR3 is TGTGCCAGCAGAATCCAACAGGTATACACAGATACGCAGTATTTT.

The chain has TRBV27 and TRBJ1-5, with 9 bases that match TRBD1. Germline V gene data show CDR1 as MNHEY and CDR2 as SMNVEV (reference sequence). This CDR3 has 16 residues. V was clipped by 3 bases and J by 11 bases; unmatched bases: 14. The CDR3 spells CASSLAGTGSFRAQHF. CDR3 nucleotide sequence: TGTGCCAGCAGTTTGGCCGGGACAGGGAGTTTCAGGGCCCAGCATTTT.

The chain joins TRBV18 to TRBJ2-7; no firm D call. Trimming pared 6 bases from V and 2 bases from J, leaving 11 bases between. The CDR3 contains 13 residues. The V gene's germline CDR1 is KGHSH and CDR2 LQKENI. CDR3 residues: CASSPTSPYEQYF. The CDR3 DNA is TGTGCCAGCTCCCCCACATCGCCCTACGAGCAGTACTTC.

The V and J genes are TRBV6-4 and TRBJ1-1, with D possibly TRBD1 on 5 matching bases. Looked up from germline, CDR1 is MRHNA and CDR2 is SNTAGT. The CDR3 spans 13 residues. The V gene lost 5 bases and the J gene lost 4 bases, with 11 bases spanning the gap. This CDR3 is CASSSLGVTEAFF. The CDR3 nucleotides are TGTGCCAGCAGTTCCCTGGGGGTCACTGAAGCTTTCTTT.

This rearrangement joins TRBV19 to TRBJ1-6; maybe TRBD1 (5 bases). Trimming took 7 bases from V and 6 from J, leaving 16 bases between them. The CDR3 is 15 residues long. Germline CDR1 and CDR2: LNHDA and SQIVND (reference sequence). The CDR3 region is CASTNRDFGNSPLHF. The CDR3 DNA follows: TGTGCCAGTACCAACCGGGACTTCGGTAATTCACCCCTCCACTTT.

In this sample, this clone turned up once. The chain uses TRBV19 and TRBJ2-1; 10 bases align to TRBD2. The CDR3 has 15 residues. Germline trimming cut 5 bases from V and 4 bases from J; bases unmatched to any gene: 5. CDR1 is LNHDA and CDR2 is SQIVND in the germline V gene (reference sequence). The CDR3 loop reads CASSQGLAEYNEQFF. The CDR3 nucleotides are TGTGCCAGTAGTCAAGGACTAGCGGAGTACAATGAGCAGTTCTTC. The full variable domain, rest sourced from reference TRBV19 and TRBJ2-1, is DGGITQSPKYLFRKEGQNVTLSCEQNLNHDAMYWYRQDPGQGLRLIYYSQIVNDFQKGDIAEGYSVSREKKESFPLTVTSAQKNPTAFYLCASSQGLAEYNEQFFGPGTRLTVL.

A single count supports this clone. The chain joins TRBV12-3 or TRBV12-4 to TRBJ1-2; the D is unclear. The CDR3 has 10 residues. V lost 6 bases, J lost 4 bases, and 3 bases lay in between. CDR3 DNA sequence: TGTGCCAGCAGCCGCTATGGCTACACCTTC. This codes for CASSRYGYTF.

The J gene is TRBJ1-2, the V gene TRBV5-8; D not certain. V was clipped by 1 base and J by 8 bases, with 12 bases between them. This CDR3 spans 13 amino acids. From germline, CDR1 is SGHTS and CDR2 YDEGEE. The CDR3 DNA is TGTGCCAGCAGCTTGCGCGGGATTAAGGGCTACACCTTC. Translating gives CASSLRGIKGYTF. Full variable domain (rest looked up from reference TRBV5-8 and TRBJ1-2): EAGVTQSPTHLIKTRGQQATLRCSPISGHTSVYWYQQALGLGLQFLLWYDEGEERNRGNFPPRFSGRQFPNYSSELNVNALELEDSALYLCASSLRGIKGYTFGSGTRLTVV.

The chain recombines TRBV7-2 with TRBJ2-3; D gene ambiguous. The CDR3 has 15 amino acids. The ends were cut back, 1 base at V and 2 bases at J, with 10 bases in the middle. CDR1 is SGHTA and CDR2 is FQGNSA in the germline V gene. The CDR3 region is CASSLGEWDTDTQYF. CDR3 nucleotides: TGTGCCAGCAGCTTAGGGGAATGGGACACAGATACGCAGTATTTT.

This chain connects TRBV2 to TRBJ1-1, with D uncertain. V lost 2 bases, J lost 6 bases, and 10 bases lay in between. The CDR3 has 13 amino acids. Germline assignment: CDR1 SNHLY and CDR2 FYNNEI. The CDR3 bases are TGTGCCAGCAGTGAATTTAATGATTCTGAAGCTTTCTTT. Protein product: CASSEFNDSEAFF.

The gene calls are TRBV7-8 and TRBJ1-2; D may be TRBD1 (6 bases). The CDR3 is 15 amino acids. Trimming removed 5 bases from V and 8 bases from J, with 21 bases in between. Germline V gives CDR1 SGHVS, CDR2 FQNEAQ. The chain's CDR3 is CASSVKRAGGAGYTF. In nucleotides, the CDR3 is TGTGCCAGCAGCGTCAAACGCGCCGGGGGCGCGGGCTACACCTTC.

The CDR3 DNA follows: TGTGCCAGCAGTTACGGGGGGAGTAATGAAAAACTGTTTTTT. As protein: CASSYGGSNEKLFF. The genes are TRBV6-5 and TRBJ1-4; D may be TRBD1 (5 bases). Trimming removed 2 bases from V and 4 bases from J, with 8 bases in between. The germline V gene has CDR1 MNHEY and CDR2 SVGAGI. The length of the CDR3 is 14 residues.

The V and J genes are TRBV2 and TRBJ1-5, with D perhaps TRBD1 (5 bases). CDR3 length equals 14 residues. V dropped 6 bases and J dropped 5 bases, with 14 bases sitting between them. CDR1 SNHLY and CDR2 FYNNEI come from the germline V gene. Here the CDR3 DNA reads TGTGCCAGCAGGCGACCGGGACCCGATCAGCCCCAGCATTTT. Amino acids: CASRRPGPDQPQHF.

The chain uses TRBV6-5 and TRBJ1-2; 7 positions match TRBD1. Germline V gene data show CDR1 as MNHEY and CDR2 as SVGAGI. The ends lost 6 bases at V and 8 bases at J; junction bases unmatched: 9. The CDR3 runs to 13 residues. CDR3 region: CASRPDRAKGYTF. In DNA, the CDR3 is TGTGCCAGCAGACCCGACAGGGCGAAGGGCTACACCTTC.

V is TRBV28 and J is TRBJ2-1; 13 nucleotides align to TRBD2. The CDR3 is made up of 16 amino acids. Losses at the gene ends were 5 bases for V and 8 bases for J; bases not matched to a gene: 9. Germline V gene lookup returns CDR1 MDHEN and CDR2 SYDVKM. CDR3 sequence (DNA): TGTGCCAGCAGTCCCCTACTAGCGGGAGGGCCGTATGAGCAGTTCTTC. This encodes CASSPLLAGGPYEQFF. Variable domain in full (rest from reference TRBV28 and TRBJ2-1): DVKVTQSSRYLVKRTGEKVFLECVQDMDHENMFWYRQDPGLGLRLIYFSYDVKMKEKGDIPEGYSVSREKKERFSLILESASTNQTSMYLCASSPLLAGGPYEQFFGPGTRLTVL.

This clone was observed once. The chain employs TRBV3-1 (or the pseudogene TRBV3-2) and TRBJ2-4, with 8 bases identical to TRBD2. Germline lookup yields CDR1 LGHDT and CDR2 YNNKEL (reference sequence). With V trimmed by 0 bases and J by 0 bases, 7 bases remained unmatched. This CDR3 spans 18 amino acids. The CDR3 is CASSQDYGGGLAKNIQYF. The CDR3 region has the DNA TGTGCCAGCAGCCAAGATTATGGCGGGGGGTTAGCCAAAAACATTCAGTACTTC.

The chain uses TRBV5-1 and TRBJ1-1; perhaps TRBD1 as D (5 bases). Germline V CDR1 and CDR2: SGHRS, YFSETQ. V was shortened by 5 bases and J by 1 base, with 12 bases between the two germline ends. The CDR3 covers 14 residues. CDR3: CASSYGDGNTEAFF. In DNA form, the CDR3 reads TGCGCCAGCAGTTACGGGGACGGGAACACTGAAGCTTTCTTT.

CDR3 sequence: CASSERTGLRAFF. CDR3 in DNA: TGTGCCAGCAGTGAAAGGACAGGGCTTAGAGCTTTCTTT. The V and J genes are TRBV6-4 and TRBJ1-1; 8 nucleotides agree with TRBD1. The CDR3 covers 13 residues. From germline, CDR1 is MRHNA and CDR2 SNTAGT. The V and J ends lost 3 bases and 10 bases, in that order; junction bases with no gene match: 7.

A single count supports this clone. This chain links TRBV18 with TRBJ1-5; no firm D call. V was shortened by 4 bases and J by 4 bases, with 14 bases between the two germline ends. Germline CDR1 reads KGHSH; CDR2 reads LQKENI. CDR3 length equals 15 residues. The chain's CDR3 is CASSLLEGVNQPQHF. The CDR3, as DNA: TGTGCCAGCTCACTATTAGAAGGTGTGAATCAGCCCCAGCATTTT.

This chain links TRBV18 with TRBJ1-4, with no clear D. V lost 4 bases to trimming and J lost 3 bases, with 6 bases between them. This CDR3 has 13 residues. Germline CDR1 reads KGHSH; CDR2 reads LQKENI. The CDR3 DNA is TGTGCCAGCTCACGAGGATCTAATGAAAAACTGTTTTTT. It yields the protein CASSRGSNEKLFF.

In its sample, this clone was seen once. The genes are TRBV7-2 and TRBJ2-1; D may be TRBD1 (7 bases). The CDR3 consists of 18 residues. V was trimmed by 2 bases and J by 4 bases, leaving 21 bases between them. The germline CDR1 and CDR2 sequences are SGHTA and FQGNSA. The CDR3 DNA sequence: TGTGCCAGCAGCTTAAATAAACAGGGGAGGAATCCATACAATGAGCAGTTCTTC. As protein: CASSLNKQGRNPYNEQFF.

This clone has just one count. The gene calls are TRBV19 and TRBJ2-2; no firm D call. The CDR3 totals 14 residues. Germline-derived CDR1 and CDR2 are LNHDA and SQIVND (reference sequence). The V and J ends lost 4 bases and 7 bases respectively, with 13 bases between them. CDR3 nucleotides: TGTGCCAGTAGTAGAAGGTTGTATGGCGGGGAGCTGTTTTTT. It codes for CASSRRLYGGELFF.

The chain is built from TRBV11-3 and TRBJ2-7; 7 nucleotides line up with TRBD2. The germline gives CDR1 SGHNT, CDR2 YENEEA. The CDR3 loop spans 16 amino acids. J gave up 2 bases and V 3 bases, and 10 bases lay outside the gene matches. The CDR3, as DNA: TGTGCCAGCAGCTTGAGGGGAGGGGCTATTACCTACGAGCAGTACTTC. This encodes CASSLRGGAITYEQYF.